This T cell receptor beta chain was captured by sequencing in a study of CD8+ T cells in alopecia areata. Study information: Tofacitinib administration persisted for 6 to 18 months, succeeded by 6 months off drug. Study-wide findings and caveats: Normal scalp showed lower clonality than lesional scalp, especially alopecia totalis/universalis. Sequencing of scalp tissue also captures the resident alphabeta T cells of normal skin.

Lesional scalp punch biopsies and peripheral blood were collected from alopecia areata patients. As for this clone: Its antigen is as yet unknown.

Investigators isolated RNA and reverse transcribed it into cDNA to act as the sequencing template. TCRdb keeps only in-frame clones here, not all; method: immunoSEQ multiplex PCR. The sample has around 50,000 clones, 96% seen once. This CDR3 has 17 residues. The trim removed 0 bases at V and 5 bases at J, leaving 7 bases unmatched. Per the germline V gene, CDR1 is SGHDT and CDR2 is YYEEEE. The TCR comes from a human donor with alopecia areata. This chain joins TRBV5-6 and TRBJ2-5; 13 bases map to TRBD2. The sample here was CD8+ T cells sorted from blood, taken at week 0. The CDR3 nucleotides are TGTGCCAGCAGCTTGGCGGGCCGGACTAGCGGGGGTGAGACCCAGTACTTC. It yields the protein CASSLAGRTSGGETQYF.